This T cell receptor (beta chain) was profiled in a study of human T cells and chemical hapten exposure. Overall study: How much TCR each sample yielded varied, mostly because pooled library volumes differed slightly.

Findings and caveats of the study: Counts of expanded TCRs at PT1 were positively correlated with patch test score. There was alopecia in the donors, so their immune response may differ from that of healthy people.

After removal of 8 bases from V and 10 bases from J, the junction contained 18 bases not matched to a gene. CDR3 size: 16 residues. Germline-derived CDR1 and CDR2 are MNHNY and SVGAGI (reference sequence). This clonotype was observed many times. What it recognizes is unknown. Noted time point: patch test 3, about 24 weeks after DPC sensitization. Described treatment: therapeutic diphenylcyclopropenone sensitization with weekly scalp DPC. Using its own MiXCR run on the RACE reads, TCRdb lists one record per CDR3 protein. The table lists about 30,000 distinct CDR3 sequences, 5% to 6% of them singletons, with approximately 5% in the top ten.

The sequence came from a man aged 25-45 years with alopecia areata. Some clones in this sample may be carry-over from other donors' samples. The gene calls are TRBV6-6 and TRBJ2-1, with 9 bases aligning to TRBD2. The sequencing used whole blood, collected in connection with sensitization to the hapten diphenylcyclopropenone (DPC). In DNA form, the CDR3 reads TGTGCCAGCCGTCCTACCGGGGCTAGCGGGATCCTCGAGCAGTTCTTC. Translation: CASRPTGASGILEQFF.